This record looks at one T cell receptor (beta chain) sequence and its context. After removal of 4 bases from V and 1 base from J, the junction contained 8 bases not matched to a gene. CDR1 is LNHDA and CDR2 is SQIVND in the germline V gene (reference sequence). This CDR3 comprises 16 residues. Arm-PCR of CDR3 regions with iRepertoire HTBI primers generated TCR beta libraries. TCRdb itself ran the multiplex PCR reads through MiXCR, one entry per CDR3 protein. In the table there are under 500,000 distinct CDR3 sequences, less than 25% of which are singletons. This sample was taken from a study of regulatory T cells in long-lasting Graves disease. The time point was: persistent/refractory GD, antithyroid drugs over 5 years with positive TRAb. RNA extracted from PBMCs served as the sequencing template.

The sequence came from a female donor with Graves disease. The chain employs TRBV19 and TRBJ2-5, with 8 positions matching TRBD1. This specimen was peripheral blood mononuclear cells (PBMCs), taken when the disease was refractory, from a patient treated with antithyroid drugs. CDR3 sequence (DNA): TGTGCCAGTAGTACCCTCTGGACAGGGAGCCAAGAGACCCAGTACTTC. It codes for CASSTLWTGSQETQYF.